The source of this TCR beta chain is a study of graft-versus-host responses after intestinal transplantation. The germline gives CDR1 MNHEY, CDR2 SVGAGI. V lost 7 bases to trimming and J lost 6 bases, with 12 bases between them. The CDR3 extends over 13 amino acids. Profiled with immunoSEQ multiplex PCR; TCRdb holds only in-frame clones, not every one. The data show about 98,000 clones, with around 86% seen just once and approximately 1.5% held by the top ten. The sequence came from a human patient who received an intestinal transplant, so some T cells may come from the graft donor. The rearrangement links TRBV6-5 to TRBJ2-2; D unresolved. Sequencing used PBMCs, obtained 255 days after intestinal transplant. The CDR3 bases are TGTGCCAGCACCTTTCTTGGGTCCGGGGAGCTGTTTTTT. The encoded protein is CASTFLGSGELFF.